This T cell receptor beta chain stems from a study of OX40 agonist ivuxolimab in advanced cancers. Exclusion applied to patients with autoimmune disease history or systemic immunosuppression. Peripheral blood came from all dose cohorts at three timepoints. Produced via immunoSEQ multiplex PCR; TCRdb's table is partial and in-frame only. Of 65,000 to 80,000 clones in the sample, 90% were seen once. Trimming took 3 bases from V and 5 from J, leaving 10 bases between them. The CDR3 consists of 14 residues. The V gene's germline CDR1 is LNHDA and CDR2 SQIVND (reference sequence). V and J are TRBV19 and TRBJ1-4; D uncertain. This receptor was identified in an adult with an advanced solid tumor such as melanoma, head and neck, liver or kidney cancer. The sample here was CD4+ or CD8+ T cells sorted from blood, taken in a trial of the OX40 agonist ivuxolimab. CDR3 in DNA: TGTGCCAGTAGTATGGCCAGATTCAATGAAAAACTGTTTTTT. As protein: CASSMARFNEKLFF.